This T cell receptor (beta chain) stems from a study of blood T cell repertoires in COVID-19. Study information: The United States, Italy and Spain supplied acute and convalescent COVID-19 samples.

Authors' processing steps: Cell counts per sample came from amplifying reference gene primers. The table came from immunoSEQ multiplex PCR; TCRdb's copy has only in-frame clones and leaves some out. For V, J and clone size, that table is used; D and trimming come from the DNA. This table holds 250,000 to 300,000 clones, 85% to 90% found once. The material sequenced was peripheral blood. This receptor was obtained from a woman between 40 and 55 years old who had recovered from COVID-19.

The CDR3 DNA follows: TGTGCCAGCTCATCTACAGGGGACGAGCAGTTCTTC. Translated: CASSSTGDEQFF. The rearrangement joins TRBV18 to TRBJ2-1; 7 bases map to TRBD1. J gave up 10 bases and V 5 bases, and 5 bases lay outside the gene matches. CDR1 and CDR2 (germline): KGHSH, LQKENI. The CDR3 spans 12 residues.